A single sample gave rise to the 28 T cell receptor beta chains below, sequenced in a study of blood T cell repertoires in COVID-19. Method: immunoSEQ multiplex PCR; TCRdb's copy keeps in-frame clones and lacks some. The repertoire holds under 170,000 clones, with around 86% as singletons. Specimen: peripheral blood. The receptors derive from a man between 65 and 80 years old with acute or convalescent COVID-19.

This chain uses TRBV6-2 or TRBV6-3 with TRBJ2-7; 10 nucleotides agree with TRBD2. This CDR3 is built from 17 residues. CDR1 and CDR2 from the germline V gene are MNHEY and SVGEGT. The V segment lost 2 bases and the J segment 1 base; nucleotides outside the gene matches: 8. The CDR3 here is CASSYGPTSGKSYEQYF. The CDR3 bases are TGTGCCAGCAGTTACGGGCCAACTAGCGGGAAATCCTACGAGCAGTACTTC.

This clone turned up a few times. The J gene is TRBJ1-2, the V gene TRBV7-2, with D perhaps TRBD1 (6 bases). The CDR3 runs to 13 residues. Germline CDR1 is SGHTA and CDR2 is FQGNSA. V lost 5 bases and J lost 7, with 14 bases in between. The CDR3 DNA is TGTGCCAGCAGCCTACAGGGTTCAGGTGGCTACACCTTC. It encodes CASSLQGSGGYTF.

V and J are TRBV7-9 and TRBJ1-4; TRBD1 matches 7 bases. The germline V gene encodes CDR1 SEHNR and CDR2 FQNEAQ (reference sequence). The junction had 7 bases not matched to a gene; V was cut back by 5 bases and J by 4 bases. The CDR3 is 15 amino acids. The CDR3 coding sequence is TGTGCCAGCAGCCCAAGACAGGGACTTAATGAAAAACTGTTTTTT. It translates to CASSPRQGLNEKLFF.

The chain uses TRBV5-5 and TRBJ2-1, with 8 positions matching TRBD2. Germline V gives CDR1 SGHKS, CDR2 YYEKEE (reference sequence). J lost 3 bases, V lost 2 bases, and 4 bases had no gene match. This CDR3 comprises 15 residues. The DNA of the CDR3 is TGTGCCAGCAGCTTCGAGCGGGAGTTCTACAATGAGCAGTTCTTC. Protein product: CASSFEREFYNEQFF. The whole variable domain, filled in from reference TRBV5-5 and TRBJ2-1, reads DAGVTQSPTHLIKTRGQQVTLRCSPISGHKSVSWYQQVLGQGPQFIFQYYEKEERGRGNFPDRFSARQFPNYSSELNVNALLLGDSALYLCASSFEREFYNEQFFGPGTRLTVL.

The chain carries TRBV3-1 (or the pseudogene TRBV3-2) and TRBJ2-7; D is perhaps TRBD2 (7 bases). The V gene's germline CDR1 is LGHDT and CDR2 YNNKEL (reference sequence). The CDR3 consists of 15 residues. The germline V and J ends were trimmed by 0 bases and 1 base, with 10 bases remaining between them. The CDR3 nucleotides read TGTGCCAGCAGCCAAGAACGGGGGGCTTCCTACGAGCAGTACTTC. It specifies CASSQERGASYEQYF.

This clone was observed a few times. V and J are TRBV5-6 and TRBJ1-3; no reliable D call. Germline CDR1 SGHDT, CDR2 YYEEEE. The CDR3 has 15 residues. With 6 bases removed from V and 0 bases from J, the gap between germline ends came to 13 bases. The CDR3 nucleotides are TGTGCCAGCAAGGTTAGCCCGACCTCTGGAAACACCATATATTTT. It codes for CASKVSPTSGNTIYF.

CDR3 loop: CASSRLGAVDEQFF. DNA of the CDR3: TGTGCCAGCAGCCGCTTGGGAGCGGTCGATGAGCAGTTCTTC. The chain recombines TRBV5-4 with TRBJ2-1; D may be TRBD2 (5 bases). CDR1 and CDR2 from the germline V gene are SGHNT and YYREEE (reference sequence). Trimming stripped 4 bases from V and 8 bases from J, with 16 bases between. CDR3 size: 14 residues.

The rearrangement joins TRBV19 to TRBJ1-2, with no clear D. With 0 bases removed from V and 4 bases from J, the gap between germline ends came to 9 bases. This CDR3 has 14 amino acids. CDR1 is LNHDA, CDR2 SQIVND, per germline (reference sequence). The CDR3 loop reads CASSIDWASYGYTF. In DNA, the CDR3 is TGTGCCAGTAGTATAGATTGGGCGTCCTATGGCTACACCTTC. The whole variable domain, filled in from reference TRBV19 and TRBJ1-2, reads DGGITQSPKYLFRKEGQNVTLSCEQNLNHDAMYWYRQDPGQGLRLIYYSQIVNDFQKGDIAEGYSVSREKKESFPLTVTSAQKNPTAFYLCASSIDWASYGYTFGSGTRLTVV.

The chain recombines TRBV18 with TRBJ2-5; 8 bases map to TRBD1. V shed 1 base and J 4 bases; nucleotides not matched to a gene: 5. This CDR3 has 15 amino acids. The germline gives CDR1 KGHSH, CDR2 LQKENI. DNA of the CDR3: TGTGCCAGCTCACCACGTGGACAGGGAGGAGAGACCCAGTACTTC. Residues: CASSPRGQGGETQYF.

The rearrangement links TRBV11-2 to TRBJ2-1, with 15 bases fitting TRBD2. The J segment lost 10 bases and the V segment lost 0 bases, leaving 13 bases of the junction unmatched. Germline CDR1 and CDR2: SGHAT and FQNNGV. The CDR3 covers 19 residues. CDR3 loop: CASSLDLGLAGGRRGEQFF. The CDR3 region has the DNA TGTGCCAGCAGCTTAGATCTGGGACTAGCGGGAGGACGACGGGGGGAGCAGTTCTTC.

This chain joins TRBV27 and TRBJ2-7, with 8 positions matching TRBD2. Looked up from germline, CDR1 is MNHEY and CDR2 is SMNVEV (reference sequence). Trimming removed 5 bases from V and 7 bases from J; junction bases left unmatched: 16. The CDR3 contains 16 residues. The CDR3 DNA sequence: TGTGCCAGCAGTCCTGCCCGACTAGCGTCAGCCGGGGAGCAGTACTTC. This gives the protein CASSPARLASAGEQYF.

V and J are TRBV9 and TRBJ2-3; D uncertain. There are 14 residues in the CDR3. The germline V gene encodes CDR1 SGDLS and CDR2 YYNGEE. Deletions cut 1 base from V and 5 bases from J, with 11 bases between. This chain's CDR3 is CASSVNVRVDTQYF. The DNA for the CDR3 is TGTGCCAGCAGCGTAAATGTTCGGGTAGATACGCAGTATTTT.

The chain employs TRBV28 and TRBJ1-3; 9 bases are shared with TRBD1. The trim removed 5 bases at V and 0 bases at J, leaving 5 bases unmatched. The CDR3 covers 16 residues. The germline V gene has CDR1 MDHEN and CDR2 SYDVKM. The CDR3 reads CASSRDREPSGNTIYF. The CDR3 nucleotides are TGTGCCAGCAGTCGGGACAGGGAACCCTCTGGAAACACCATATATTTT.

J is TRBJ2-5 and V is TRBV2; D is possibly TRBD1 (6 bases). The germline gives CDR1 SNHLY, CDR2 FYNNEI. CDR3 size: 17 residues. V lost 6 bases, J lost 2 bases, and 22 bases lay in between. In DNA form, the CDR3 reads TGTGCCAGCAGCAGGGGCTTCGGGGTTACGGGTCAAGAGACCCAGTACTTC. Protein sequence: CASSRGFGVTGQETQYF.

V gene TRBV27 combines with J gene TRBJ2-1; D is possibly TRBD1 (5 bases). Trimming stripped 5 bases from V and 5 bases from J, with 13 bases between. The CDR3 has 14 amino acids. Germline V gives CDR1 MNHEY, CDR2 SMNVEV (reference sequence). The CDR3 region has the DNA TGTGCCAGCAGTCCCAGGGCTCGAAACAATGAGCAGTTCTTC. Encoded protein: CASSPRARNNEQFF.

This sequence joins TRBV5-1 and TRBJ2-7; perhaps TRBD2 as D (6 bases). The germline CDR1 and CDR2 sequences are SGHRS and YFSETQ. CDR3 length: 14 amino acids. The ends were cut back, 0 bases at V and 2 bases at J, with 9 bases in the middle. The CDR3 sequence is CASSLAAGPYEQYF. CDR3 nucleotide sequence: TGCGCCAGCAGCTTGGCCGCGGGGCCCTACGAGCAGTACTTC.

CDR3 loop: CASSMGQGLGYTF. The CDR3 bases are TGTGCCAGTAGTATGGGACAGGGGCTCGGCTACACCTTC. The chain joins TRBV19 to TRBJ1-2, with 10 positions matching TRBD1. CDR3 length equals 13 residues. The germline gives CDR1 LNHDA, CDR2 SQIVND (reference sequence). V gave up 3 bases and J gave up 8 bases; unmatched junction bases: 3.

A single count supports this clone. The chain couples TRBV3-1 (or the pseudogene TRBV3-2) to TRBJ2-7, with D unresolved. The CDR3 loop spans 13 amino acids. The germline V gene encodes CDR1 LGHDT and CDR2 YNNKEL (reference sequence). Trimming cost V 2 bases and J 3 bases, with 8 bases left between them. CDR3 DNA sequence: TGTGCCAGCAGCCAATGGCTAGACTACGAGCAGTACTTC. Protein product: CASSQWLDYEQYF.

The J gene is TRBJ2-1, the V gene TRBV6-2 or TRBV6-3; D is unresolved. Deletions cut 7 bases from V and 0 bases from J, with 10 bases between. The germline V gene has CDR1 MNHEY and CDR2 SVGEGT. CDR3 size: 14 residues. CDR3 sequence (DNA): TGTGCCAGCACCCCCCCGAGCTCCTACAATGAGCAGTTCTTC. Amino acid sequence: CASTPPSSYNEQFF.

V and J are TRBV6-2 or TRBV6-3 and TRBJ2-5; D gene unclear. Trimming took off 0 bases at V and 1 base at J, with 6 bases between the two ends. The CDR3 loop spans 14 amino acids. CDR1 and CDR2 from the germline V gene are MNHEY and SVGEGT. CDR3 DNA sequence: TGTGCCAGCAGTTACTCGGCAGTCCAAGAGACCCAGTACTTC. Its translation is CASSYSAVQETQYF.

This clone appeared once. The CDR3 DNA reads TGTGCCAGCAGCTTAGTCTCAGGGGGAGTGGATACGCAGTATTTT. This gives the protein CASSLVSGGVDTQYF. The chain carries TRBV7-2 and TRBJ2-3; TRBD1 aligns across 7 bases. The length of the CDR3 is 15 residues. From germline, CDR1 is SGHTA and CDR2 FQGNSA. V shed 1 base, J shed 6 bases, and the junction held 7 bases outside the gene matches.

This chain links TRBV6-4 with TRBJ2-3; perhaps TRBD1 as D (5 bases). Trimming took off 2 bases at V and 8 bases at J, with 17 bases between the two ends. CDR1 is MRHNA and CDR2 is SNTAGT in the germline V gene. The CDR3 is 15 amino acids. The CDR3 region is CASSDKAWGGGTQYF. In nucleotides, the CDR3 is TGTGCCAGCAGTGACAAGGCGTGGGGCGGTGGTACGCAGTATTTT.

The chain employs TRBV5-1 and TRBJ2-5, with a weak D call TRBD2 (6 bases). CDR3 length equals 14 residues. Per the germline V gene, CDR1 is SGHRS and CDR2 is YFSETQ. Trimming cost V 3 bases and J 4 bases, with 13 bases left between them. Here the CDR3 DNA reads TGCGCCAGCAGCTCCCTGGGAGGCGGAGAGACCCAGTACTTC. Translated: CASSSLGGGETQYF.

V gene TRBV5-4 combines with J gene TRBJ2-1; 13 nucleotides agree with TRBD2. Germline CDR1 is SGHNT and CDR2 is YYREEE (reference sequence). This CDR3 is 17 amino acids long. V gave up 6 bases and J gave up 0 bases; unmatched junction bases: 6. Here the CDR3 reads CASTGLAGAPSYNEQFF. CDR3 in DNA: TGTGCCAGCACCGGACTAGCGGGAGCTCCCTCCTACAATGAGCAGTTCTTC. The full variable domain, rest sourced from reference TRBV5-4 and TRBJ2-1, is ETGVTQSPTHLIKTRGQQVTLRCSSQSGHNTVSWYQQALGQGPQFIFQYYREEENGRGNFPPRFSGLQFPNYSSELNVNALELDDSALYLCASTGLAGAPSYNEQFFGPGTRLTVL.

This clone has only one observation. The V gene is TRBV24-1, the J gene TRBJ2-3; TRBD1 aligns across 8 bases. V gave up 6 bases and J gave up 2 bases; unmatched junction bases: 3. CDR3 length: 14 amino acids. The V gene's germline CDR1 is KGHDR and CDR2 SFDVKD. The CDR3, as DNA: TGTGCCACCAGTAAACAGGGGGACACAGATACGCAGTATTTT. Its translation: CATSKQGDTDTQYF.

This chain uses TRBV28 with TRBJ1-1; TRBD1 aligns across 7 bases. This CDR3 region has 15 residues. The junction had 3 bases not matched to a gene; V was cut back by 2 bases and J by 0 bases. Per the germline V gene, CDR1 is MDHEN and CDR2 is SYDVKM. CDR3 loop: CASSLGTVMNTEAFF. For the CDR3, the DNA is TGTGCCAGCAGTTTAGGGACAGTGATGAACACTGAAGCTTTCTTT. Supplemented by reference TRBV28 and TRBJ1-1, the full variable domain reads DVKVTQSSRYLVKRTGEKVFLECVQDMDHENMFWYRQDPGLGLRLIYFSYDVKMKEKGDIPEGYSVSREKKERFSLILESASTNQTSMYLCASSLGTVMNTEAFFGQGTRLTVV.

The chain is built from TRBV28 and TRBJ1-2; tentative D call: TRBD1 (6 bases). CDR1 is MDHEN and CDR2 is SYDVKM in the germline V gene. This CDR3 spans 17 amino acids. Trimming took off 5 bases at V and 6 bases at J, with 25 bases between the two ends. CDR3 loop: CASSRSILTRGNDGYTF. The DNA of the CDR3 is TGTGCCAGCAGTCGTTCCATACTGACGAGGGGGAACGATGGCTACACCTTC.

This chain uses TRBV21-1 with TRBJ2-7; whether TRBD1, the table's D call, matches the DNA was not checked. TRBV21-1 is labeled a pseudogene. The CDR3 covers 12 residues. The CDR3 region has the DNA TGTGCCAGCAGCGACCGACACCACGAGCAGTACTTC. Protein sequence: CASSDRHHEQYF.